Listed below are T cell receptor beta chains from one sample, sequenced in a study of regulatory T cells in long-lasting Graves disease. Each CDR3 protein is one row after TCRdb ran MiXCR on the multiplex PCR reads. The profile shows fewer than 400,000 distinct CDR3 sequences, less than 25% of them singletons. Sequencing used peripheral blood mononuclear cells (PBMCs), obtained when the disease was refractory, from a patient treated with antithyroid drugs. These receptors were collected from a female donor with Graves disease. CDR3s leave out the opening cysteine and the closing phenylalanine or tryptophan. Fields, in order: V gene, J gene, CDR3 protein.

TRBV6-1	TRBJ2-4	ASSKPPWTVLTGGAKNIQY
TRBV28	TRBJ1-4	AVRRGEKLF
TRBV28	TRBJ1-2	ASRWQGGNLGGYT
TRBV6-1	TRBJ1-1	ASSPLEGAEAF
TRBV28	TRBJ2-5	ASSQTQGTETQY
TRBV7-2	TRBJ1-5	ASSRTGGHSAQH
TRBV20-1	TRBJ1-1	SVSTRARNTEAF
TRBV7-9	TRBJ2-7	ASSPYGTSGSYEQY
TRBV5-1	TRBJ2-2	ASSLAPPGRQQNTGELF
TRBV6-1	TRBJ1-2	ASGTPYGYT